A single sample gave rise to the 30 T cell receptor beta chains below, sequenced in a study of siplizumab effects on memory and regulatory T cells. Assay: immunoSEQ multiplex PCR; the TCRdb copy retains only in-frame clones and omits some. Here the sample spans roughly 97,000 clones, more than 85% being singletons. Sequences were obtained from Tregs sorted from blood. The receptors stem from a human donor in good health.

The V and J genes are TRBV19 and TRBJ1-2; 10 bases match TRBD1. Germline V CDR1 and CDR2: LNHDA, SQIVND (reference sequence). After removal of 3 bases from V and 8 bases from J, the junction contained 15 bases not matched to a gene. This CDR3 has 17 residues. The CDR3 here is CASSIPGWDRGDGGYTF. The CDR3 DNA sequence: TGTGCCAGTAGTATCCCTGGATGGGACAGGGGAGATGGAGGCTACACCTTC.

The chain combines TRBV18 with TRBJ2-2; TRBD2 might be the D (6 bases). The CDR3 is 14 residues long. Germline V gene data show CDR1 as KGHSH and CDR2 as LQKENI. Trimming removed 3 bases at V and 3 bases at J, with 8 bases between. The CDR3 sequence is CASSPAGYTGELFF. In nucleotides, the CDR3 is TGTGCCAGCTCACCGGCGGGGTACACCGGGGAGCTGTTTTTT.

The rearrangement uses TRBV5-6 and TRBJ2-2; D may be TRBD1 (7 bases). CDR1 and CDR2 from the germline V gene are SGHDT and YYEEEE. Between the trimmed V and J ends, which lost 5 bases and 2 bases, there was a span of 19 bases. The CDR3 runs 17 residues. In DNA form, the CDR3 reads TGTGCCAGCAGTAATACGCGGGACAGCTTTAACACCGGGGAGCTGTTTTTT. This sequence encodes CASSNTRDSFNTGELFF.

This clone was seen once. The V call is TRBV11-3, the J call TRBJ1-2; possibly TRBD1 for D (5 bases). Germline loops: CDR1 SGHNT, CDR2 YENEEA. Deletions cut 1 base from V and 5 bases from J, with 11 bases between. The CDR3 is 14 amino acids. DNA of the CDR3: TGTGCCAGCAGCTTAGGTGGGCAGGGATATGGCTACACCTTC. Translated: CASSLGGQGYGYTF.

The CDR3 loop is CASSLDAVTLAGNTIYF. CDR3 sequence (DNA): TGTGCCAGCAGCTTAGACGCCGTGACGTTGGCAGGAAACACCATATATTTT. The rearrangement uses TRBV11-3 and TRBJ1-3; D is unclear. V gave up 0 bases and J gave up 4 bases, with 16 bases separating them. CDR3 size: 17 residues. Germline loops: CDR1 SGHNT, CDR2 YENEEA.

The rearrangement uses TRBV4-2 and TRBJ2-2; perhaps TRBD2 as D (5 bases). The CDR3 loop spans 15 amino acids. Trimming left V 1 base short and J 3 bases short, with 9 bases between. The germline V gene encodes CDR1 LGHNA and CDR2 YNFKEQ. The CDR3 here is CASSQGSGYTGELFF. The CDR3, as DNA: TGTGCCAGCAGCCAAGGAAGCGGATACACCGGGGAGCTGTTTTTT.

This rearrangement joins TRBV6-1 to TRBJ1-3; no definite D call. Trimming took 2 bases from V and 4 from J, leaving 6 bases between them. Germline loops: CDR1 MNHNS, CDR2 SASEGT. The CDR3 consists of 13 residues. DNA for the CDR3: TGTGCCAGCAGTGAATTTAGGGGAAACACCATATATTTT. Its translation: CASSEFRGNTIYF.

The gene calls are TRBV11-2 and TRBJ1-2; D might be TRBD1 (5 bases). CDR1 is SGHAT, CDR2 FQNNGV, per germline. The CDR3 runs to 14 residues. The germline V and J ends were trimmed by 5 bases and 3 bases, with 13 bases remaining between them. The CDR3 spells CASSTLRADYGYTF. Written as DNA, the CDR3 is TGTGCCAGCAGCACCCTCAGGGCCGACTATGGCTACACCTTC.

This clone was recorded only once. The chain is built from TRBV30 and TRBJ2-5; 9 positions match TRBD2. CDR1 is GTSNPN and CDR2 is SVGIG in the germline V gene (reference sequence). The CDR3 spans 14 residues. V lost 7 bases to trimming and J lost 1 base; unmatched junction nucleotides: 7. The CDR3 is CASSLAGFQETQYF. The CDR3 coding sequence is TGTGCCTCGTCCCTAGCGGGGTTCCAAGAGACCCAGTACTTC.

The J gene is TRBJ1-2, the V gene TRBV9, with TRBD1 matching 7 bases. V lost 4 bases to trimming and J lost 4 bases; unmatched junction nucleotides: 13. Germline V gene lookup returns CDR1 SGDLS and CDR2 YYNGEE. There are 16 residues in the CDR3. The CDR3 is CASSPPGQLSGYGYTF. The CDR3 nucleotides read TGTGCCAGCAGCCCACCGGGACAGCTTTCGGGCTATGGCTACACCTTC.

This clone was picked up one time. The rearrangement uses TRBV9 and TRBJ1-1, with D maybe TRBD1 (5 bases). This CDR3 is 13 amino acids long. Germline V gene data show CDR1 as SGDLS and CDR2 as YYNGEE. V lost 0 bases and J 8 bases, leaving 11 bases between the germline ends. In DNA form, the CDR3 reads TGTGCCAGCAGCGTAGTAGACAGCAGGGAAGCTTTCTTT. Protein: CASSVVDSREAFF.

The rearrangement uses TRBV6-1 and TRBJ1-2; D gene unclear. Trimming took 2 bases from V and 4 from J, leaving 11 bases between them. Germline V gene sequence: CDR1 MNHNS, CDR2 SASEGT. The length of the CDR3 is 14 residues. CDR3 nucleotides: TGTGCCAGCAGTGAACTTCGTACTAGCTATGGCTACACCTTC. It translates to CASSELRTSYGYTF.

The chain carries TRBV6-5 and TRBJ2-1; the match to TRBD2 covers 8 bases. CDR3 length: 14 amino acids. Losses at the gene ends were 6 bases for V and 8 bases for J; bases not matched to a gene: 9. Germline V gene data show CDR1 as MNHEY and CDR2 as SVGAGI. Written as DNA, the CDR3 is TGTGCCAGCAGCAAGGGACTAGTGTCCCATGAGCAGTTCTTC. It translates to CASSKGLVSHEQFF.

The chain couples TRBV29-1 to TRBJ1-5; D unresolved. The germline V gene encodes CDR1 SQVTM and CDR2 ANQGSEA. The CDR3 spans 14 residues. V gave up 6 bases and J gave up 1 base, with 13 bases separating them. In nucleotides, the CDR3 is TGCAGCGTGGGCTCATATGGGAGCAATCAGCCCCAGCATTTT. Translated: CSVGSYGSNQPQHF.

The rearrangement joins TRBV5-1 to TRBJ2-1; 10 nucleotides match TRBD1. Unmatched junction bases numbered 3, after V lost 4 bases and J lost 8 bases. The germline V gene has CDR1 SGHRS and CDR2 YFSETQ. The CDR3 length is 13 residues. The CDR3, as DNA: TGCGCCAGCAGCCCGGGACAGGGGTATGAGCAGTTCTTC. Its translation: CASSPGQGYEQFF.

The gene calls are TRBV10-3 and TRBJ1-4; D gene uncertain. The CDR3 has 14 residues. The germline CDR1 and CDR2 sequences are ENHRY and SYGVKD. The V gene lost 2 bases and the J gene lost 2 bases, with 6 bases spanning the gap. The CDR3 reads CAISEGRTNEKLFF. The CDR3 DNA reads TGTGCCATCAGTGAGGGGAGGACTAATGAAAAACTGTTTTTT.

V is TRBV5-1 and J is TRBJ2-1; 16 nucleotides align to TRBD2. V lost 0 bases to trimming and J lost 0 bases; unmatched junction nucleotides: 3. The CDR3 contains 19 residues. CDR1 and CDR2 (germline): SGHRS, YFSETQ. For the CDR3, the DNA is TGCGCCAGCAGCTTGGCCGGGACTAGCGGGAGGGGCTCCTACAATGAGCAGTTCTTC. Amino acids: CASSLAGTSGRGSYNEQFF.

The J gene is TRBJ1-2, the V gene TRBV6-5; D uncertain. This CDR3 is built from 13 residues. V lost 0 bases and J 8 bases, leaving 10 bases between the germline ends. Germline CDR1 and CDR2: MNHEY and SVGAGI. The DNA for the CDR3 is TGTGCCAGCAGTTACTCGGGTAGAGTCGGCTACACCTTC. Protein product: CASSYSGRVGYTF.

The rearrangement uses TRBV7-9 and TRBJ1-2; 8 bases align to TRBD1. The CDR3 length is 14 residues. Germline V gene data show CDR1 as SEHNR and CDR2 as FQNEAQ (reference sequence). V shed 0 bases and J 7 bases; nucleotides not matched to a gene: 4. CDR3 in amino acids: CASSLADRVSGYTF. The CDR3 DNA is TGTGCCAGCAGCTTAGCGGACAGGGTATCTGGCTACACCTTC. Complete variable domain (other parts from reference TRBV7-9 and TRBJ1-2): DTGVSQNPRHKITKRGQNVTFRCDPISEHNRLYWYRQTLGQGPEFLTYFQNEAQLEKSRLLSDRFSAERPKGSFSTLEIQRTEQGDSAMYLCASSLADRVSGYTFGSGTRLTVV.

In this sample, this clone turned up once. The chain employs TRBV7-9 and TRBJ2-1, with D unclear. The CDR3 loop spans 13 amino acids. The germline gives CDR1 SEHNR, CDR2 FQNEAQ (reference sequence). With 2 bases removed from V and 8 bases from J, the gap between germline ends came to 10 bases. DNA for the CDR3: TGTGCCAGCAGCTTACTGCTGGTGGATGAGCAGTTCTTC. As protein: CASSLLLVDEQFF. Combining the CDR3 with reference TRBV7-9 and TRBJ2-1 gives the whole variable domain DTGVSQNPRHKITKRGQNVTFRCDPISEHNRLYWYRQTLGQGPEFLTYFQNEAQLEKSRLLSDRFSAERPKGSFSTLEIQRTEQGDSAMYLCASSLLLVDEQFFGPGTRLTVL.

V is TRBV6-1 and J is TRBJ1-1; a weak D match, TRBD1 (6 bases). The germline gives CDR1 MNHNS, CDR2 SASEGT. The CDR3 extends over 14 amino acids. The V end was cut by 6 bases, the J end by 4 bases, with 15 bases between. The CDR3 DNA follows: TGTGCCAGCAGCACACCAGGGGCAGTCACTGAAGCTTTCTTT. Translation gives CASSTPGAVTEAFF.

The table lists this clone with a count of one. This chain uses TRBV4-2 with TRBJ2-7; 9 nucleotides match TRBD1. Germline V gene lookup returns CDR1 LGHNA and CDR2 YNFKEQ. The trim removed 4 bases at V and 5 bases at J, leaving 6 bases unmatched. The CDR3 extends over 14 amino acids. The CDR3 coding sequence is TGTGCCAGCAGCCCGGGACAGGGTCAGGACGAGCAGTACTTC. Protein sequence: CASSPGQGQDEQYF.

The V gene is TRBV5-1, the J gene TRBJ2-2; 8 positions agree with TRBD2. The CDR3 runs 15 residues. CDR1 and CDR2 (germline): SGHRS, YFSETQ. V lost 2 bases, J lost 0 bases, and 0 bases stayed unmatched. The CDR3 loop is CASSLAGANTGELFF. CDR3 DNA: TGCGCCAGCAGCTTAGCGGGAGCGAACACCGGGGAGCTGTTTTTT.

This chain connects TRBV18 to TRBJ1-5, with D possibly matching TRBD1 (5 bases). This CDR3 comprises 13 residues. CDR1 KGHSH and CDR2 LQKENI come from the germline V gene. The V end lost 3 bases, the J end lost 5 bases, and 8 bases lay between the germline ends. Here the CDR3 DNA reads TGTGCCAGCTCACCCTCGGGGGATCAGCCCCAGCATTTT. Amino acids: CASSPSGDQPQHF.

This sequence joins TRBV10-3 and TRBJ1-2; weak D call: TRBD1 (6 bases). The CDR3 consists of 13 residues. The germline CDR1 and CDR2 sequences are ENHRY and SYGVKD. The V end was cut by 6 bases, the J end by 3 bases, with 11 bases between. CDR3 sequence (DNA): TGTGCCATCAGGCAGGGACAAGACTATGGCTACACCTTC. It yields the protein CAIRQGQDYGYTF.

This clone has just one count. The chain is built from TRBV11-3 and TRBJ2-7, with D uncertain. CDR1 and CDR2 (germline): SGHNT, YENEEA. Trimming shortened V by 0 bases and J by 5 bases, and 8 bases separated the two germline ends. The CDR3 extends over 13 amino acids. DNA for the CDR3: TGTGCCAGCAGCTTAGAGGCGGTCCACGAGCAGTACTTC. This gives the protein CASSLEAVHEQYF.

The chain joins TRBV7-8 to TRBJ2-3, with unresolved D. The CDR3 is 11 residues long. V lost 5 bases and J 3 bases, leaving 3 bases between the germline ends. CDR1 SGHVS and CDR2 FQNEAQ come from the germline V gene. CDR3 residues: CASSPTDTQYF. CDR3 nucleotide sequence: TGTGCCAGCAGCCCAACAGATACGCAGTATTTT.

This clone was recorded a few times. The chain employs TRBV7-9 and TRBJ1-1, with D unclear. V lost 2 bases to trimming and J lost 3 bases, with 7 bases between them. Germline CDR1 is SEHNR and CDR2 is FQNEAQ (reference sequence). This CDR3 is 13 amino acids long. The CDR3 DNA is TGTGCCAGCAGCTTAAGGTGGGACACTGAAGCTTTCTTT. Its protein is CASSLRWDTEAFF.

This chain joins TRBV4-3 and TRBJ2-1, with 8 bases fitting TRBD2. This CDR3 contains 17 residues. The ends lost 0 bases at V and 0 bases at J; junction bases unmatched: 4. Looked up from germline, CDR1 is LGHNA and CDR2 is YSLEER. CDR3 residues: CASSQEGGRSSYNEQFF. The CDR3 DNA reads TGCGCCAGCAGCCAAGAAGGCGGGAGGTCCTCCTACAATGAGCAGTTCTTC.

This clone has a single count. J is TRBJ2-1 and V is TRBV4-2; 14 nucleotides align to TRBD2. The V segment lost 2 bases and the J segment 8 bases; nucleotides outside the gene matches: 5. The CDR3 consists of 16 residues. CDR1 is LGHNA and CDR2 is YNFKEQ in the germline V gene. The CDR3 loop reads CASSQTGTSGRHEQFF. The CDR3, as DNA: TGTGCCAGCAGCCAAACCGGGACTAGCGGGAGACATGAGCAGTTCTTC.